This T cell receptor (beta chain) was sequenced in a study of regulatory T cells in long-lasting Graves disease. This clonotype was found many times. No antigen is known for it. Researchers made TCR beta libraries by using iRepertoire HTBI primers and running Arm-PCR on CDR3 regions. TCRdb re-derived calls from the multiplex PCR reads in MiXCR, one entry per CDR3 protein. The sample contains around 500,000 distinct CDR3 sequences, roughly 13% of which appear only once. The CDR3 is 15 amino acids. The germline CDR1 and CDR2 sequences are SEHNR and FQNEAQ (reference sequence). The V end was cut by 1 base, the J end by 6 bases, with 13 bases between. Study-level results: The TCR repertoire of persistent Graves' patients was less diverse than that of newly diagnosed ones.

Time point meaning: newly diagnosed GD, antithyroid drugs for less than 3 months. The TCR library was prepared using RNA isolated from PBMCs. The sample also formed part of further work on T cells in Graves' hyperthyroidism and ophthalmopathy.

The V call is TRBV7-9, the J call TRBJ2-1, with D unclear. The source was peripheral blood mononuclear cells (PBMCs), collected at new diagnosis, from a patient treated with antithyroid drugs. This TCR derives from a man aged 30 to 45 with Graves disease. CDR3 DNA sequence: TGTGCCAGCAGCTTAGGAGCAGCAACGGGCAATGAGCAGTTCTTC. The encoded protein is CASSLGAATGNEQFF.